This is a list of T cell receptor beta chains from one sample in a study of blood T cell repertoires in COVID-19. Produced via immunoSEQ multiplex PCR; TCRdb's table is partial and in-frame only. The data show some 150,000 clones, around 77% seen once. The sequencing input was peripheral blood. The origin of the receptors is a man aged 45 to 65 with active or convalescent COVID-19. The CDR3 runs from the conserved cysteine through the conserved F or W. D genes are given only for firm matches. Part of the rows lack a size; the others show once, few, many or a class for expanded clones.

j_call clone_size v_call d_call cdr3_aa cdr3_nt
TRBJ1-2 - TRBV5-1 - CASSLGDTTESYYGYTF TGCGCCAGCAGCTTGGGGGACACTACCGAATCGTACTATGGCTACACCTTC
TRBJ2-5 - TRBV6-6 TRBD1 CASSSIDRETRETQYF TGTGCCAGCAGCTCGATCGACAGGGAAACTAGGGAGACCCAGTACTTC
TRBJ1-4 - TRBV5-1 - CASSFGQTNEKLFF TGCGCCAGCAGCTTTGGGCAGACTAATGAAAAACTGTTTTTT
TRBJ1-6 - TRBV14 - CASSQRQDSPLHF TGTGCCAGCAGCCAACGACAGGATTCACCCCTCCACTTT
TRBJ2-7 - TRBV9 - CASSAPQFHEQYF TGTGCCAGCAGCGCCCCCCAATTTCACGAGCAGTACTTC
TRBJ2-6 few TRBV28 TRBD2 CASSLSSGRTIGANVLTF TGTGCCAGCAGTTTATCTAGCGGGAGGACGATAGGGGCCAACGTCCTGACTTTC
TRBJ2-3 - TRBV5-4 TRBD2 CASSTGLAGGPWDTQYF TGTGCCAGCAGCACCGGACTAGCGGGAGGGCCATGGGATACGCAGTATTTT
TRBJ2-1 - TRBV28 - CASSLLPSEQFF TGTGCCAGCAGCCTACTACCTAGCGAGCAGTTCTTC
TRBJ2-5 - TRBV7-2 TRBD1 CASSLDRGAEETQYF TGTGCCAGCAGCTTGGACAGGGGCGCCGAGGAGACCCAGTACTTC
TRBJ1-4 - TRBV28 - CASSLFEGATNEKLFF TGTGCCAGCAGTTTATTTGAGGGAGCAACTAATGAAAAACTGTTTTTT
TRBJ2-1 - TRBV5-4 TRBD2 CASHGTSGRGEQFF TGTGCCAGCCACGGGACTAGCGGGAGGGGTGAGCAGTTCTTC
TRBJ2-2 - TRBV6-4 - CAISSWERGTGELFF TGTGCCATAAGCAGTTGGGAAAGGGGAACCGGGGAGCTGTTTTTT
TRBJ2-5 - TRBV7-2 - CASRGEASSVETQYF TGTGCCAGCAGGGGGGAGGCTAGCAGTGTTGAGACCCAGTACTTC
TRBJ2-1 - TRBV2 TRBD1 CASRDRSSYNEQFF TGTGCCAGCCGGGACAGAAGCTCCTACAATGAGCAGTTCTTC
TRBJ1-4 - TRBV19 - CASSGAGAPFEKLFF TGTGCCAGTAGTGGGGCGGGGGCCCCTTTTGAAAAACTGTTTTTT
TRBJ2-7 - TRBV6-1 TRBD1 CASSERTGESYEQYF TGTGCCAGCAGTGAACGGACAGGAGAATCCTACGAGCAGTACTTC
TRBJ2-6 - TRBV28 - CASSPRAGSLSGANVLTF TGTGCCAGCAGTCCTCGAGCGGGCTCCCTCTCTGGGGCCAACGTCCTGACTTTC
TRBJ1-4 - TRBV2 - CASSWTDNEKLFF TGTGCCAGCAGTTGGACAGATAATGAAAAACTGTTTTTT
TRBJ2-1 - TRBV19 - CAARGGIEQFF TGTGCCGCCAGAGGAGGGATTGAGCAGTTCTTC
TRBJ1-5 - TRBV27 TRBD1 CASSGTGVLQPQHF TGTGCCAGCAGTGGGACAGGGGTTCTGCAGCCCCAGCATTTT
TRBJ1-5 - TRBV7-2 - CASSLGGMQPQHF TGTGCCAGCAGCTTAGGCGGGATGCAGCCCCAGCATTTT
TRBJ2-1 - TRBV28 - CASRAVSSYNEQFF TGTGCCAGCAGAGCGGTTAGCTCCTACAATGAGCAGTTCTTC
TRBJ1-6 many TRBV18 - CASSQQPSSYNSPLHF TGTGCCAGCTCCCAACAGCCCAGCTCCTATAATTCACCCCTCCACTTT
TRBJ2-3 - TRBV6-5 - CASSFGKADTQYF TGTGCCAGCAGTTTCGGGAAGGCAGATACGCAGTATTTT
TRBJ2-5 - TRBV10-3 TRBD2 CAISPGGTPMAETQYF TGTGCCATCAGCCCCGGGGGGACCCCCATGGCGGAGACCCAGTACTTC
TRBJ2-3 - TRBV3-1/TRBV3-2 TRBD1 CASRYRGTDTQYF TGTGCCAGCAGATACAGGGGGACGGATACGCAGTATTTT
TRBJ1-2 - TRBV7-2 - CASSPGGGSYYGYTF TGTGCCAGCAGCCCCGGGGGGGGTAGTTACTATGGCTACACCTTC
TRBJ2-1 - TRBV18 TRBD2 CASSGTSGGSSYNEQFF TGTGCCAGCTCCGGGACTAGCGGGGGGAGCTCCTACAATGAGCAGTTCTTC
TRBJ2-3 - TRBV5-4 - CASSFRVAASTDTQYF TGTGCCAGCAGCTTTAGGGTAGCGGCTAGCACAGATACGCAGTATTTT
TRBJ1-2 once TRBV5-1 TRBD1 CASSETGGVIDYGYTF TGCGCCAGCAGCGAGACAGGGGGTGTCATTGACTATGGCTACACCTTC
TRBJ1-1 once TRBV19 - CASSEYPRGFTEAFF TGTGCCAGTAGCGAATACCCTAGGGGGTTTACTGAAGCTTTCTTT
TRBJ1-1 once TRBV18 TRBD1 CASSGQAVYTEAFF TGTGCCAGCTCCGGACAGGCGGTTTACACTGAAGCTTTCTTT
TRBJ2-7 - TRBV5-4 TRBD1 CASSPQGSEQYF TGTGCCAGCAGCCCACAGGGGAGCGAGCAGTACTTC
TRBJ2-7 - TRBV6-5 - CASTAGGFYEQYF TGTGCCAGCACCGCAGGGGGGTTCTACGAGCAGTACTTC
TRBJ2-7 - TRBV7-9 TRBD1 CASSLDHRGSEQYF TGTGCCAGCAGCTTAGATCACAGGGGTTCCGAGCAGTACTTC
TRBJ1-1 - TRBV30 - CAWSYEGFTEAFF TGTGCCTGGAGTTATGAGGGTTTCACTGAAGCTTTCTTT
TRBJ2-7 - TRBV1 - CTSSQDRAGGFYEQYF TGCACCAGCAGCCAAGATCGGGCGGGAGGGTTCTACGAGCAGTACTTC
TRBJ1-5 - TRBV6-6 - CASSDWGNQPQHF TGTGCCAGCAGCGACTGGGGCAATCAGCCCCAGCATTTT
TRBJ2-5 many TRBV19 - CASSGAEEKETQYF TGTGCCAGTAGTGGGGCGGAAGAGAAGGAGACCCAGTACTTC
TRBJ1-3 - TRBV27 TRBD1 CASRDRAGGNTIYF TGTGCCAGCAGGGACAGGGCGGGAGGAAACACCATATATTTT
TRBJ2-7 - TRBV9 - CASSAQQGLEQYF TGTGCCAGCAGCGCCCAACAGGGTCTGGAGCAGTACTTC
TRBJ2-1 few TRBV24-1 TRBD1 CATRGTGNEQFF TGTGCCACCCGAGGGACAGGCAATGAGCAGTTCTTC
TRBJ2-3 - TRBV5-1 TRBD1 CASSFPDRGSDTQYF TGCGCCAGCAGCTTCCCGGACAGGGGATCAGATACGCAGTATTTT
TRBJ2-1 - TRBV14 - CASSHIGEFSYNEQFF TGTGCCAGCAGCCACATAGGAGAATTCTCCTACAATGAGCAGTTCTTC
TRBJ1-1 - TRBV6-5 - CASSYSRVNTEAFF TGTGCCAGCAGTTACTCGAGGGTGAACACTGAAGCTTTCTTT
TRBJ1-2 - TRBV29-1 - CSVGEGDYGYTF TGCAGCGTTGGGGAGGGGGACTATGGCTACACCTTC
TRBJ2-1 - TRBV5-4 - CASSSTEDQNEQFF TGTGCCAGCAGCTCGACTGAGGATCAGAATGAGCAGTTCTTC
TRBJ2-7 - TRBV30 TRBD2 CAWNRGAREGEQYF TGTGCCTGGAATAGGGGCGCACGGGAGGGTGAGCAGTACTTC